These 8 T cell receptor beta chains were sequenced from one sample in a study of blood T cell repertoires in COVID-19. Repertoires were generated with immunoSEQ multiplex PCR, while TCRdb's copy carries only in-frame clones and drops some. The profile shows roughly 200,000 clones, approximately 86% of them singletons. Source material: peripheral blood. The receptors shown here come from a woman under 40 with active or convalescent COVID-19.

The rearrangement joins TRBV5-6 to TRBJ1-2; 8 bases are a match to TRBD1. The V segment lost 5 bases and the J segment 10 bases; nucleotides outside the gene matches: 16. CDR3 length equals 15 residues. Germline V gene sequence: CDR1 SGHDT, CDR2 YYEEEE. CDR3 protein: CASSPGDRHTLSYTF. CDR3 nucleotides: TGTGCCAGCAGTCCTGGGGACAGGCACACCCTATCCTACACCTTC. Drawing the rest from reference TRBV5-6 and TRBJ1-2, the complete variable domain is DAGVTQSPTHLIKTRGQQVTLRCSPKSGHDTVSWYQQALGQGPQFIFQYYEEEERQRGNFPDRFSGHQFPNYSSELNVNALLLGDSALYLCASSPGDRHTLSYTFGSGTRLTVV.

The chain couples TRBV19 to TRBJ2-2; D is unresolved. CDR1 is LNHDA and CDR2 is SQIVND in the germline V gene (reference sequence). Trimming removed 3 bases from V and 3 bases from J, with 17 bases in between. The CDR3 spans 17 residues. This chain's CDR3 is CASSIFASVRDTGELFF. In DNA, the CDR3 is TGTGCCAGTAGTATTTTTGCGTCAGTCCGGGACACCGGGGAGCTGTTTTTT.

This clone was counted only a few times. One end of the junction is discordant with germline, which a read error may explain. The chain has TRBV5-1 and TRBJ1-2; TRBD1 agrees at 8 bases. The length of the CDR3 is 16 residues. Germline values: CDR1 SGHRS, CDR2 YFSETQ. CDR3 loop: CARSRGAGGGNYGYTF. CDR3 DNA: TGCGCCCGCAGCCGGGGGGCAGGGGGCGGAAACTATGGCTACACCTTC.

This chain uses TRBV28 with TRBJ1-5; 7 bases agree with TRBD1. The CDR3 spans 15 residues. CDR1 and CDR2 from the germline V gene are MDHEN and SYDVKM. Trimming took 6 bases from V and 2 from J; bases not matched to a gene: 7. The CDR3 reads CASRPTGVGNQPQHF. In DNA, the CDR3 is TGTGCCAGCAGACCCACAGGGGTGGGCAATCAGCCCCAGCATTTT. Combining the CDR3 with reference TRBV28 and TRBJ1-5 gives the whole variable domain DVKVTQSSRYLVKRTGEKVFLECVQDMDHENMFWYRQDPGLGLRLIYFSYDVKMKEKGDIPEGYSVSREKKERFSLILESASTNQTSMYLCASRPTGVGNQPQHFGDGTRLSIL.

The chain carries TRBV28 and TRBJ1-2; TRBD1 matches 12 bases. This CDR3 is built from 14 residues. CDR1 MDHEN and CDR2 SYDVKM come from the germline V gene. V shed 6 bases, J shed 10 bases, and the junction held 9 bases outside the gene matches. CDR3 loop: CASSSTGTGGVYTF. CDR3 DNA sequence: TGTGCCAGCAGCAGCACCGGGACAGGGGGCGTCTACACCTTC.

The chain couples TRBV12-3 or TRBV12-4 to TRBJ1-6; 7 nucleotides match TRBD1. This CDR3 contains 13 residues. V was clipped by 10 bases and J by 3 bases; unmatched bases: 3. CDR3: CATRQGYNSPLHF. CDR3 nucleotide sequence: TGTGCCACCCGACAGGGCTATAATTCACCCCTCCACTTT.

J is TRBJ2-3 and V is TRBV12-3 or TRBV12-4; a weak D match, TRBD1 (6 bases). Trimming stripped 9 bases from V and 6 bases from J, with 10 bases between. The CDR3 runs 11 residues. Here the CDR3 reads CASNQGDTQYF. CDR3 bases: TGTGCCAGTAATCAGGGGGATACGCAGTATTTT.

The chain has TRBV27 and TRBJ1-5; D remains ambiguous. Germline CDR1 reads MNHEY; CDR2 reads SMNVEV (reference sequence). The V end was cut by 6 bases, the J end by 1 base, with 13 bases between. The CDR3 runs to 15 residues. CDR3 region: CASSPGLTSNQPQHF. The CDR3 DNA follows: TGTGCCAGCAGCCCGGGTCTTACAAGCAATCAGCCCCAGCATTTT.